This is a list of T cell receptor beta chains from one sample in a study of OX40 agonist ivuxolimab in advanced cancers. Measured with immunoSEQ multiplex PCR; TCRdb has only the in-frame clones, and not every one. The data contain 60,000 to 70,000 clones, nearly 90% of them singletons. Sequenced material: CD4+ or CD8+ T cells sorted from blood, taken in a trial of the OX40 agonist ivuxolimab. Receptors originate from an adult with an advanced solid tumor such as melanoma, head and neck, liver or kidney cancer. Both conserved end residues are part of each CDR3. A D gene is named only where the DNA matches it firmly. Clone size is given for some rows only: seen once, a few or many times, or a class if the clone is expanded.

j_call: TRBJ2-7
clone_size: .
v_call: TRBV7-2
d_call: TRBD2
cdr3_aa: CASSLGDGTSGRAKEQYF
cdr3_nt: TGTGCCAGCAGCTTAGGGGACGGGACTAGCGGGAGGGCCAAAGAGCAGTACTTC

j_call: TRBJ1-1
clone_size: .
v_call: TRBV18
d_call: .
cdr3_aa: CASSPAGGGGTEAFF
cdr3_nt: TGTGCCAGCTCACCAGCGGGAGGGGGAGGAACTGAAGCTTTCTTT

j_call: TRBJ1-6
clone_size: .
v_call: TRBV5-1
d_call: TRBD1
cdr3_aa: CASSSPDRGDYTLHF
cdr3_nt: TGCGCCAGCAGCTCCCCAGACAGGGGGGACTACACCCTCCACTTT

j_call: TRBJ1-1
clone_size: .
v_call: TRBV2
d_call: TRBD1
cdr3_aa: CASSEATGRANTEALF
cdr3_nt: TGTGCCAGCAGCGAAGCGACAGGGCGGGCGAACACTGAAGCTCTCTTT

j_call: TRBJ2-1
clone_size: .
v_call: TRBV6-1
d_call: TRBD1
cdr3_aa: CASTRDRANYNEQFF
cdr3_nt: TGTGCCAGCACTAGAGACAGGGCAAACTACAATGAGCAGTTCTTC

j_call: TRBJ2-3
clone_size: .
v_call: TRBV10-3
d_call: TRBD1
cdr3_aa: CAISESTGGRGTDTQYF
cdr3_nt: TGTGCCATCAGTGAGTCTACAGGGGGAAGAGGCACAGATACGCAGTATTTT

j_call: TRBJ2-1
clone_size: .
v_call: TRBV28
d_call: TRBD1
cdr3_aa: CASSSGQVQFF
cdr3_nt: TGTGCCAGCAGTTCCGGACAGGTACAGTTCTTC

j_call: TRBJ2-7
clone_size: .
v_call: TRBV5-4
d_call: TRBD2
cdr3_aa: CASSLETSRNSYEQYF
cdr3_nt: TGTGCCAGCAGCTTGGAGACTAGCCGTAACTCCTACGAGCAGTACTTC

j_call: TRBJ2-1
clone_size: .
v_call: TRBV7-2
d_call: .
cdr3_aa: CASSPQMNEQFF
cdr3_nt: TGTGCCAGCAGCCCTCAGATGAATGAGCAGTTCTTC

j_call: TRBJ1-4
clone_size: .
v_call: TRBV7-2
d_call: .
cdr3_aa: CASSFTANEKLFF
cdr3_nt: TGTGCCAGCAGCTTCACTGCTAATGAAAAACTGTTTTTT

j_call: TRBJ1-5
clone_size: few
v_call: TRBV2
d_call: .
cdr3_aa: CASRSGWVGNQPQHF
cdr3_nt: TGTGCCAGCAGGTCAGGGTGGGTCGGCAATCAGCCCCAGCATTTT

j_call: TRBJ2-3
clone_size: .
v_call: TRBV30
d_call: TRBD1
cdr3_aa: CAWSPQGAYDTQYF
cdr3_nt: TGTGCCTGGAGTCCTCAGGGGGCCTATGATACGCAGTATTTT

j_call: TRBJ2-1
clone_size: .
v_call: TRBV9
d_call: .
cdr3_aa: CASSVSGDKYNEQFF
cdr3_nt: TGTGCCAGCAGCGTATCAGGGGATAAGTACAATGAGCAGTTCTTC

j_call: TRBJ2-7
clone_size: .
v_call: TRBV7-9
d_call: .
cdr3_aa: CASSSRHARYEQYF
cdr3_nt: TGTGCCAGCAGCTCTCGCCACGCTCGGTACGAGCAGTACTTC

j_call: TRBJ2-1
clone_size: .
v_call: TRBV18
d_call: TRBD2
cdr3_aa: CASSPGSGRANEQFF
cdr3_nt: TGTGCCAGCTCACCGGGTAGCGGGAGGGCCAATGAGCAGTTCTTC

j_call: TRBJ1-3
clone_size: .
v_call: TRBV19
d_call: TRBD1
cdr3_aa: CASTQRQGASAGSGNTIYF
cdr3_nt: TGTGCCAGTACCCAACGACAGGGGGCTAGTGCAGGCTCTGGAAACACCATATATTTT